This passage covers 8 T cell receptor beta chains from one sample sequenced in a study of blood T cell repertoires in COVID-19 (dated by TCRdb to 2020 to 2021). The library relied on the immunoSEQ multiplex PCR assay. The table was pulled from immuneACCESS by TCRdb, which kept in-frame rearrangements only. Such tables lose some clones; where checked, under half of the loss comes from unresolved V genes, and the rest has no known cause. The sample profile shows about 370,000 clones; over 75% of them were found once. Less than 11% of the sample comes from the top ten. Sequencing used peripheral blood. These receptors all stem from a woman in her 30s with COVID-19, enrolled during active disease.

The V call is TRBV7-3, the J call TRBJ2-1; possible D gene TRBD1, 5 bases. The CDR3 is 13 residues long. V dropped 3 bases and J dropped 6 bases, with 9 bases sitting between them. Germline-derived CDR1 and CDR2 are SGHTA and FQGTGA. CDR3 in amino acids: CASSFGALNEQFF. Here the CDR3 DNA reads TGTGCCAGCAGCTTTGGGGCCCTCAATGAGCAGTTCTTC.

The chain combines TRBV19 with TRBJ1-2; TRBD1 matches at 7 bases. Germline-derived CDR1 and CDR2 are LNHDA and SQIVND (reference sequence). The junction had 12 bases not matched to a gene; V was cut back by 7 bases and J by 4 bases. The CDR3 loop spans 15 amino acids. CDR3 coding DNA: TGTGCCAGTACCCCAACAGGGGATTGGCTCTATGGCTACACCTTC. Amino acids: CASTPTGDWLYGYTF.

The chain uses TRBV28 and TRBJ2-1; a weak D match, TRBD2 (6 bases). V lost 6 bases, J lost 3 bases, and 12 bases lay in between. This CDR3 has 14 residues. From germline, CDR1 is MDHEN and CDR2 SYDVKM. The CDR3 is CASRGGLLYNEQFF. CDR3 sequence (DNA): TGTGCCAGCAGGGGGGGTCTCCTCTACAATGAGCAGTTCTTC. Based on the CDR3 plus reference TRBV28 and TRBJ2-1, the full variable domain is DVKVTQSSRYLVKRTGEKVFLECVQDMDHENMFWYRQDPGLGLRLIYFSYDVKMKEKGDIPEGYSVSREKKERFSLILESASTNQTSMYLCASRGGLLYNEQFFGPGTRLTVL.

DNA of the CDR3: TGTGCCAGCAGCTTGGGCGGGAGGGCCGCCACCGGGGAGCTGTTTTTT. It translates to CASSLGGRAATGELFF. The chain joins TRBV5-4 to TRBJ2-2; 9 nucleotides agree with TRBD2. Per germline, CDR1 SGHNT and CDR2 YYREEE (reference sequence). The CDR3 runs to 16 residues. With V trimmed by 0 bases and J by 4 bases, 4 bases remained unmatched. The whole variable domain, filled in from reference TRBV5-4 and TRBJ2-2, reads ETGVTQSPTHLIKTRGQQVTLRCSSQSGHNTVSWYQQALGQGPQFIFQYYREEENGRGNFPPRFSGLQFPNYSSELNVNALELDDSALYLCASSLGGRAATGELFFGEGSRLTVL.

This chain joins TRBV7-9 and TRBJ1-2; D not certain. V lost 1 base and J 4 bases, leaving 7 bases between the germline ends. Germline CDR1 is SEHNR and CDR2 is FQNEAQ (reference sequence). This CDR3 contains 13 residues. The CDR3 DNA follows: TGTGCCAGCAGCTTAGAGAGGGCCTATGGCTACACCTTC. Translated, it gives CASSLERAYGYTF.

This clone has only one observation. The chain has TRBV5-4 and TRBJ2-3; 11 bases are shared with TRBD1. The CDR3 runs to 16 residues. Germline CDR1 SGHNT, CDR2 YYREEE (reference sequence). V dropped 0 bases and J dropped 6; count of bases not matched to a gene: 6. CDR3 nucleotides: TGTGCCAGCAGCTTGGACCGGACAGGGGGCATCGATACGCAGTATTTT. It translates to CASSLDRTGGIDTQYF.

The J gene is TRBJ1-5, the V gene TRBV24-1, with 8 bases that match TRBD1. V shed 4 bases and J 6 bases; nucleotides not matched to a gene: 4. This CDR3 has 14 residues. Germline V lookup: CDR1 KGHDR, CDR2 SFDVKD. CDR3 DNA: TGTGCCACCAGTGACGCAGGGGGCATTCAGCCCCAGCATTTT. Translating gives CATSDAGGIQPQHF.

This clone came up a few times. The chain recombines TRBV13 with TRBJ2-1, with D possibly TRBD1 on 5 matching bases. This CDR3 comprises 15 residues. V was clipped by 5 bases and J by 6 bases, with 17 bases between them. Looked up from germline, CDR1 is PRHDT and CDR2 is FYEKMQ (reference sequence). This CDR3 is CASSRRQFPGNEQFF. The CDR3 region has the DNA TGTGCCAGCAGCAGGAGACAGTTCCCCGGCAATGAGCAGTTCTTC.